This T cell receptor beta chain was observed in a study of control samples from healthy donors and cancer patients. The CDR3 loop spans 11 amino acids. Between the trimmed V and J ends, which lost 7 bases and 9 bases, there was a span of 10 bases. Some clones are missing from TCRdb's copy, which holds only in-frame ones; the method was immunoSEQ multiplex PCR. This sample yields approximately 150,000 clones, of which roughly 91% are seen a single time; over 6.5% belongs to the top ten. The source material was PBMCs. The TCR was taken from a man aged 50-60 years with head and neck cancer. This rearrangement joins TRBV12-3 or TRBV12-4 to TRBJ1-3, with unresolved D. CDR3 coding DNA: TGTGCCAGCACCCTCGGGGTCACCATATATTTT. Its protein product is CASTLGVTIYF.